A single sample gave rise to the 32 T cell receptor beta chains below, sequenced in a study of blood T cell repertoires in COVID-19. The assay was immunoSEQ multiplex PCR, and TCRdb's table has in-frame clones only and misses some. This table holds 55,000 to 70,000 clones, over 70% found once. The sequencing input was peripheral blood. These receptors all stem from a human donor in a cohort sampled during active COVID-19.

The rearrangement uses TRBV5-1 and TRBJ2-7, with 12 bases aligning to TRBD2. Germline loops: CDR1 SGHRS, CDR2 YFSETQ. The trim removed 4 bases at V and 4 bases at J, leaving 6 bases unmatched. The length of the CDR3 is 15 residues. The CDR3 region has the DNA TGCGCCAGCAGCCCAACTAGCGGGAGGATTTACGAGCAGTACTTC. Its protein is CASSPTSGRIYEQYF.

In DNA form, the CDR3 reads TGTGCCAGCAGCCCCTTGGGACAGACCTACGAGCAGTACTTC. Encoded protein: CASSPLGQTYEQYF. This rearrangement joins TRBV28 to TRBJ2-7; TRBD1 agrees at 7 bases. The CDR3 has 14 amino acids. V lost 6 bases and J lost 2; bases outside the gene matches: 7. Looked up from germline, CDR1 is MDHEN and CDR2 is SYDVKM.

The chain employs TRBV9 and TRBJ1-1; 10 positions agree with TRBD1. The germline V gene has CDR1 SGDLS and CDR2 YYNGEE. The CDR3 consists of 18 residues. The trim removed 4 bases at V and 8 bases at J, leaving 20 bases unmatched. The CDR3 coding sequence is TGTGCCAGCAGCACCCATCCCTCCGGGACAGGGGCGGCAAAAGAAGCTTTCTTT. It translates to CASSTHPSGTGAAKEAFF.

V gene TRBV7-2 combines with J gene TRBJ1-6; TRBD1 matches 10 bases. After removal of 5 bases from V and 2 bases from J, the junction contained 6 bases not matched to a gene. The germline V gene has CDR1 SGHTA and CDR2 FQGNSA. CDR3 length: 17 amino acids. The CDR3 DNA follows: TGTGCCAGCAGCAACCGGGACAGGGGTACCTATAATTCACCCCTCCACTTT. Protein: CASSNRDRGTYNSPLHF.

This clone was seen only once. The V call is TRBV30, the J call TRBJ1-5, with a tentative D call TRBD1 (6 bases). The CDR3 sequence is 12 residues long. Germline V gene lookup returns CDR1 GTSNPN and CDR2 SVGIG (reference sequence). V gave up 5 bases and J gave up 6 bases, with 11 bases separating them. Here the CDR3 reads CAWGTGSQPQHF. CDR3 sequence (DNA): TGTGCCTGGGGAACAGGGAGTCAGCCCCAGCATTTT.

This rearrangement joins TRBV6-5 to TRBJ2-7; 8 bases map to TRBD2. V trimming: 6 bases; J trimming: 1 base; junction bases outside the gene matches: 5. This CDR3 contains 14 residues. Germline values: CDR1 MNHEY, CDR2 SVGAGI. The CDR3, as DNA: TGTGCCAGCAGGAGCGGGGGCCTTTCCTACGAGCAGTACTTC. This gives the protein CASRSGGLSYEQYF.

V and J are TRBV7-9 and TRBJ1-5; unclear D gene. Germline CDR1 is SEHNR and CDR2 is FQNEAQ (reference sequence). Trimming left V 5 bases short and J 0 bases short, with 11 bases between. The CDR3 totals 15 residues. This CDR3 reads CASSPSGSSNQPQHF. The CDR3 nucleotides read TGTGCCAGCAGCCCGTCGGGGAGTAGCAATCAGCCCCAGCATTTT.

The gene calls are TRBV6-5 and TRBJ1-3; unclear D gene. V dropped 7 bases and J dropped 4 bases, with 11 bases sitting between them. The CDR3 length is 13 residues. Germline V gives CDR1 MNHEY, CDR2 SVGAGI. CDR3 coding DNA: TGTGCCAGCATCGAGGGTGCGGGAAACACCATATATTTT. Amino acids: CASIEGAGNTIYF.

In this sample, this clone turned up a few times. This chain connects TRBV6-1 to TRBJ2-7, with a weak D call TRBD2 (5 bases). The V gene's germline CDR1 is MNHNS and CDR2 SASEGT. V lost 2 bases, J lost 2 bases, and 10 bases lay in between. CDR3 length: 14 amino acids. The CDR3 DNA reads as TGTGCCAGCAGTGAAAGGACTCTACCCTACGAGCAGTACTTC. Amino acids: CASSERTLPYEQYF.

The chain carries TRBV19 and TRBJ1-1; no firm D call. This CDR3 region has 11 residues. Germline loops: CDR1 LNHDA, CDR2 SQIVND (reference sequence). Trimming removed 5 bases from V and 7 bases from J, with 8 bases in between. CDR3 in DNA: TGTGCCAGTAGTGTGTCGGGTGAAGCTTTCTTT. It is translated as CASSVSGEAFF.

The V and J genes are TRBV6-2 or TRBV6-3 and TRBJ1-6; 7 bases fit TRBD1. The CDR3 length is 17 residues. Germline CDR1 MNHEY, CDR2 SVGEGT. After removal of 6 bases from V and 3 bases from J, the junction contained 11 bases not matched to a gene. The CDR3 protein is CASSSLGTANYNSPLHF. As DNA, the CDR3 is TGTGCCAGCAGCAGCCTGGGGACAGCCAACTATAATTCACCCCTCCACTTT.

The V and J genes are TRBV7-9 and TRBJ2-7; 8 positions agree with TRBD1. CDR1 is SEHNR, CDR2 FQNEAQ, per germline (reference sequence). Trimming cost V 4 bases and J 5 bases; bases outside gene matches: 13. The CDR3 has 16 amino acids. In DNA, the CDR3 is TGTGCCAGCAGCTCACCTACCGGGACAGGAGGAGACGAGCAGTACTTC. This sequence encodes CASSSPTGTGGDEQYF.

The CDR3 nucleotides are TGTGCCAGCAGCTCACTGCTGGACACTGAAGCTTTCTTT. It is translated as CASSSLLDTEAFF. The chain couples TRBV7-3 to TRBJ1-1; no clear D. The CDR3 length is 13 residues. The V gene's germline CDR1 is SGHTA and CDR2 FQGTGA. The V end lost 4 bases, the J end lost 3 bases, and 9 bases lay between the germline ends. Based on the CDR3 plus reference TRBV7-3 and TRBJ1-1, the full variable domain is GAGVSQTPSNKVTEKGKYVELRCDPISGHTALYWYRQSLGQGPEFLIYFQGTGAADDSGLPNDRFFAVRPEGSVSTLKIQRTERGDSAVYLCASSSLLDTEAFFGQGTRLTVV.

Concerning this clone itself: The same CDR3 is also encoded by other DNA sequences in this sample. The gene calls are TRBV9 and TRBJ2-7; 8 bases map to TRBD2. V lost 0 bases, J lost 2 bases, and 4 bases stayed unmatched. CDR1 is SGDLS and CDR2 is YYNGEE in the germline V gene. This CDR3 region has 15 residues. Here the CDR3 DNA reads TGTGCCAGCAGCGTAGGAACTAGCGGAACCTACGAGCAGTACTTC. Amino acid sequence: CASSVGTSGTYEQYF.

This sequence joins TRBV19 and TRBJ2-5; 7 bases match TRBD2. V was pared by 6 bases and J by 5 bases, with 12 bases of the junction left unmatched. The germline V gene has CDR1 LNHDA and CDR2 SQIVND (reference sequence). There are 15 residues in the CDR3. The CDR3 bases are TGTGCCAGTAGGCAGACTAGCATTGAGGTGGAGACCCAGTACTTC. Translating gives CASRQTSIEVETQYF.

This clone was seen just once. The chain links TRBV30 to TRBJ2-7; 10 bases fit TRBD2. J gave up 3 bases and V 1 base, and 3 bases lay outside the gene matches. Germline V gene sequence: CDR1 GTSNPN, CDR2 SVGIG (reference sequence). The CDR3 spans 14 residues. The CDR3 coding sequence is TGTGCCTGGAGTGCCGTAGCGGGAGGCTACGAGCAGTACTTC. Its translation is CAWSAVAGGYEQYF.

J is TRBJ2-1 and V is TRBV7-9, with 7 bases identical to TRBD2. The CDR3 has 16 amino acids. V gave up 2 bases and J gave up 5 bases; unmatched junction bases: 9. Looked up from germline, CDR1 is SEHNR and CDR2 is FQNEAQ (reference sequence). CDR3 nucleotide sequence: TGTGCCAGCAGCTTAATAGGCGGGAGTATCGACAATGAGCAGTTCTTC. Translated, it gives CASSLIGGSIDNEQFF.

The CDR3 bases are TGTGCCAGCAGTGGCCGGAGTAACAATCAGCCCCAGCATTTT. It is translated as CASSGRSNNQPQHF. The J gene is TRBJ1-5, the V gene TRBV6-2 or TRBV6-3, with D hard to call. V lost 5 bases to trimming and J lost 3 bases, with 11 bases between them. CDR1 and CDR2 from the germline V gene are MNHEY and SVGEGT. CDR3 length: 14 residues.

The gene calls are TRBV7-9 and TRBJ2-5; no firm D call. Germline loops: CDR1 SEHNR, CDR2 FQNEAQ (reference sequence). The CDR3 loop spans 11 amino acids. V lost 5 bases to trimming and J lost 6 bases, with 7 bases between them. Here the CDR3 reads CASSRGQTQYF. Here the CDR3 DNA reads TGTGCCAGCAGCCGTGGCCAGACCCAGTACTTC.

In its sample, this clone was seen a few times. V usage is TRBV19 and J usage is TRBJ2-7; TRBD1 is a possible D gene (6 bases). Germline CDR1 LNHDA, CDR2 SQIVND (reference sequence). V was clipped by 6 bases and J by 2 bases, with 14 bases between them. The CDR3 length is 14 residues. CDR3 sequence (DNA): TGTGCCAGTAGCCTCAGGACAGCGACCTACGAGCAGTACTTC. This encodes CASSLRTATYEQYF.

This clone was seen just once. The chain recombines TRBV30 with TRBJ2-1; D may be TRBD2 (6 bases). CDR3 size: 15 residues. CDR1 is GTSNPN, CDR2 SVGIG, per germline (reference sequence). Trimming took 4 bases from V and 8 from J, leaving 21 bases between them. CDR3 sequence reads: CAWTTAGLRFDEQFF. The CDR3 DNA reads TGTGCCTGGACCACTGCGGGACTCAGGTTCGATGAGCAGTTCTTC.

The CDR3 sequence: CASSSGQAHDTEAFF. The CDR3 coding sequence is TGTGCCAGCAGTTCAGGACAGGCCCACGACACTGAAGCTTTCTTT. The chain links TRBV6-5 to TRBJ1-1, with 7 bases identical to TRBD1. Germline V lookup: CDR1 MNHEY, CDR2 SVGAGI. The V gene end was trimmed by 4 bases and the J gene end by 3 bases; junction bases not matched to a gene: 8. The CDR3 runs 15 residues.

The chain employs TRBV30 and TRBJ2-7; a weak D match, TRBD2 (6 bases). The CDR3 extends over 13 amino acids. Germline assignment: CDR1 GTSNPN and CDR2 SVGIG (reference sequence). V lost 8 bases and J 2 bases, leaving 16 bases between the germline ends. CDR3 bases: TGTGCCGGGGAACTAGCCAAACCCTACGAGCAGTACTTC. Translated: CAGELAKPYEQYF.

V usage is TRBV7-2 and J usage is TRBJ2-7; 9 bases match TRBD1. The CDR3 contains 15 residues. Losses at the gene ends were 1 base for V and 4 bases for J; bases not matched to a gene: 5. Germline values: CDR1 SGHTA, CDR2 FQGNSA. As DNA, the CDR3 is TGTGCCAGCAGCTTAGAACAGGGGGCCCGGTACGAGCAGTACTTC. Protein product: CASSLEQGARYEQYF.

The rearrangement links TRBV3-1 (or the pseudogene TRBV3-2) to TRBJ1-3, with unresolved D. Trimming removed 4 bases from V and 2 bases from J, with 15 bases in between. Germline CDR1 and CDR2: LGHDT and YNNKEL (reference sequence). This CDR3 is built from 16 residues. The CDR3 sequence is CASSPAGGRTGNTIYF. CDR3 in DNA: TGTGCCAGCAGCCCCGCGGGTGGTAGAACTGGAAACACCATATATTTT.

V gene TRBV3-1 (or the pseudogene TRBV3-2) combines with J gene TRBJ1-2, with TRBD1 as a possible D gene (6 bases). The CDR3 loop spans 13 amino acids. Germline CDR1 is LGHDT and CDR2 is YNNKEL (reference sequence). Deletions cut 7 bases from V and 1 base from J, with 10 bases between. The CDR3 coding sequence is TGTGCCAGCAATGACAGGTATAACTATGGCTACACCTTC. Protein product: CASNDRYNYGYTF.

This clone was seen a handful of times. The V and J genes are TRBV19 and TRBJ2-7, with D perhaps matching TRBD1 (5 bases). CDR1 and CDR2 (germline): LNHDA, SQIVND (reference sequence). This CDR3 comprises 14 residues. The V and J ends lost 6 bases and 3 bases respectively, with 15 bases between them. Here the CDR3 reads CASRRGPGDYEQYF. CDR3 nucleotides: TGTGCCAGTAGAAGGGGTCCCGGCGACTACGAGCAGTACTTC.

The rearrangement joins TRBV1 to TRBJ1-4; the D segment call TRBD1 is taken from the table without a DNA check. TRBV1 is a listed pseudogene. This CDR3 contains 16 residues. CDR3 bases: TGCACCAGCAGCCGCAATCGGACAGCCACTAATGAAAAACTGTTTTTT. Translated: CTSSRNRTATNEKLFF.

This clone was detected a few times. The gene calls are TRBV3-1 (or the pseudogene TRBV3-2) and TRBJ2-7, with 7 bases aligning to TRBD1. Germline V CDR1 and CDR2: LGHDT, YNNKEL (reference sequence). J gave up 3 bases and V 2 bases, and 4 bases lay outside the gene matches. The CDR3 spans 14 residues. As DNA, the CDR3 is TGTGCCAGCAGCCAATATCCAGGGGGCTACGAGCAGTACTTC. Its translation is CASSQYPGGYEQYF.

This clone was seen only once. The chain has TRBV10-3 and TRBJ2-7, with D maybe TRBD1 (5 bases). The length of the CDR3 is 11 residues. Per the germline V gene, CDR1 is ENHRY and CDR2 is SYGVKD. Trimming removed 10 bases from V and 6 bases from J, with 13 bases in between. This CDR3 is CATAQGSEQYF. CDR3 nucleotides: TGTGCCACGGCGCAGGGTTCCGAGCAGTACTTC.

The CDR3 DNA sequence: TGCGCCAGCAGCCAAGACTGGACAGGGTCCTACGAGCAGTACTTC. The encoded protein is CASSQDWTGSYEQYF. The V gene is TRBV4-3, the J gene TRBJ2-7, with TRBD1 matching over 8 bases. CDR1 is LGHNA and CDR2 is YSLEER in the germline V gene. V lost 0 bases to trimming and J lost 1 base; unmatched junction nucleotides: 2. This CDR3 comprises 15 residues.

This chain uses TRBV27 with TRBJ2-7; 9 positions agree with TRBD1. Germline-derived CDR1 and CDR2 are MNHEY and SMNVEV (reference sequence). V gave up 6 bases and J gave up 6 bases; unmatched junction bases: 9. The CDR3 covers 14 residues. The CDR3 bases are TGTGCCAGCAGGTGGACAGGGGTGTTGGGCGAGCAGTACTTC. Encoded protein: CASRWTGVLGEQYF.